This TCR beta chain was documented in a study of control samples from healthy donors and cancer patients. Repertoires were generated with immunoSEQ multiplex PCR, while TCRdb's copy carries only in-frame clones and drops some. This table has 75,000 to 95,000 clones, about 88% appearing once. The trim removed 5 bases at V and 5 bases at J, leaving 16 bases unmatched. The CDR3 is 17 residues long. The germline gives CDR1 SEHNR, CDR2 FQNEAQ (reference sequence). The sample consisted of blood. V is TRBV7-9 and J is TRBJ2-7; 9 bases are shared with TRBD1. The receptor comes from a woman in her forties or fifties in good health. CDR3 DNA: TGTGCCAGCAGCCTGGATGTGTTCGGGACAGGGCCCCACGAGCAGTACTTC. It is translated as CASSLDVFGTGPHEQYF. The complete variable domain, with remaining parts taken from reference TRBV7-9 and TRBJ2-7, reads DTGVSQNPRHKITKRGQNVTFRCDPISEHNRLYWYRQTLGQGPEFLTYFQNEAQLEKSRLLSDRFSAERPKGSFSTLEIQRTEQGDSAMYLCASSLDVFGTGPHEQYFGPGTRLTVT.